This is a list of T cell receptor beta chains from one sample in a study of T cell responses to AZD1222 COVID-19 vaccine. Generated by immunoSEQ multiplex PCR, the TCRdb table keeps only in-frame clones and is missing some. The sample records over 150,000 clones, about 90% being singletons. Sequencing used peripheral blood, obtained on day 0 of AZD1222 vaccination. These receptors were taken from an adult in good health. Both conserved end residues are part of each CDR3. D genes are given only for firm matches. Size is omitted from some rows. Given values are once, few, many or a class for expanded clones.

J gene | clone size | V gene | D gene | CDR3 protein | CDR3 DNA
TRBJ2-7 | . | TRBV11-2 | TRBD1 | CASSTTRGDSNSYEQYF | TGTGCCAGCAGCACAACCCGAGGGGACAGCAACTCCTACGAGCAGTACTTC
TRBJ2-7 | . | TRBV19 | . | CASSLQGSTYEQYF | TGTGCCAGTAGTTTACAGGGATCGACCTACGAGCAGTACTTC
TRBJ2-2 | . | TRBV11-2 | . | CASSKNVNTGELFF | TGTGCCAGCAGCAAAAACGTGAACACCGGGGAGCTGTTTTTT
TRBJ2-7 | . | TRBV19 | . | CASSTVVTDGLTYEQYF | TGTGCCAGTAGTACCGTGGTGACAGATGGGTTGACCTACGAGCAGTACTTC
TRBJ2-1 | . | TRBV11-3 | . | CASSLSTYNEQFF | TGTGCCAGCAGCTTAAGCACCTACAATGAGCAGTTCTTC
TRBJ1-5 | . | TRBV6-4 | . | CASSQEGWNQPQHF | TGTGCCAGCAGTCAGGAGGGATGGAATCAGCCCCAGCATTTT
TRBJ1-5 | . | TRBV12-3/TRBV12-4 | . | CASIDGYNQPQHF | TGTGCCAGCATTGACGGCTACAATCAGCCCCAGCATTTT
TRBJ2-7 | . | TRBV14 | TRBD2 | CASSPLGVAGLYEQYF | TGTGCCAGCAGCCCCTTGGGGGTAGCGGGCCTCTACGAGCAGTACTTC
TRBJ2-6 | few | TRBV2 | . | CASQGGRVPGANVLTF | TGTGCCAGCCAGGGGGGAAGGGTTCCTGGGGCCAACGTCCTGACTTTC
TRBJ1-3 | few | TRBV4-3 | . | CASSQDRQIGNTIYF | TGCGCCAGCAGCCAGGATCGACAGATAGGAAACACCATATATTTT
TRBJ1-4 | . | TRBV18 | . | CASSPASYSTNEKLFF | TGTGCCAGCTCACCGGCCAGCTATTCAACTAATGAAAAACTGTTTTTT
TRBJ2-7 | . | TRBV11-2 | TRBD2 | CASSIAGGEQYF | TGTGCCAGCAGCATCGCGGGAGGCGAGCAGTACTTC
TRBJ1-6 | . | TRBV2 | TRBD1 | CASSGQGDNSPLHF | TGTGCCAGCAGTGGACAGGGTGATAATTCACCCCTCCACTTT
TRBJ1-2 | . | TRBV27 | . | CASSPMWTAGYGYTF | TGTGCCAGCAGTCCCATGTGGACAGCTGGATATGGCTACACCTTC
TRBJ1-6 | . | TRBV7-2 | TRBD1 | CASSPRLGQGTSPLHF | TGTGCCAGCAGCCCGAGGTTGGGACAGGGAACTTCACCCCTCCACTTT
TRBJ2-4 | once | TRBV2 | TRBD2 | CASSELSAGVAKNIQYF | TGTGCCAGCAGTGAATTATCTGCGGGGGTAGCCAAAAACATTCAGTACTTC
TRBJ2-2 | . | TRBV5-1 | TRBD2 | CASSSLAGGTGELFF | TGCGCCAGCAGCTCACTAGCGGGGGGGACCGGGGAGCTGTTTTTT
TRBJ2-1 | . | TRBV2 | . | CASSELAGGRGVDIEQFF | TGTGCCAGCAGTGAACTGGCTGGCGGACGCGGGGTAGATATAGAGCAGTTCTTC
TRBJ1-2 | . | TRBV29-1 | TRBD1 | CSVATGANYGYTF | TGCAGCGTTGCGACAGGGGCTAACTATGGCTACACCTTC
TRBJ1-2 | . | TRBV18 | TRBD1 | CASSPTAQGQNLIRGYTF | TGTGCCAGCTCACCCACCGCCCAGGGACAGAATCTCATTCGTGGCTACACCTTC
TRBJ2-6 | . | TRBV28 | TRBD1 | CASSPGTAGANVLTF | TGTGCCAGCAGTCCTGGGACAGCTGGGGCCAACGTCCTGACTTTC
TRBJ2-7 | . | TRBV5-8 | TRBD1 | CASGGQGVHEQYF | TGTGCCTCAGGGGGACAGGGGGTCCACGAGCAGTACTTC
TRBJ2-5 | . | TRBV7-8 | . | CASSLTDLETQYF | TGTGCCAGCAGCTTAACGGATTTAGAGACCCAGTACTTC